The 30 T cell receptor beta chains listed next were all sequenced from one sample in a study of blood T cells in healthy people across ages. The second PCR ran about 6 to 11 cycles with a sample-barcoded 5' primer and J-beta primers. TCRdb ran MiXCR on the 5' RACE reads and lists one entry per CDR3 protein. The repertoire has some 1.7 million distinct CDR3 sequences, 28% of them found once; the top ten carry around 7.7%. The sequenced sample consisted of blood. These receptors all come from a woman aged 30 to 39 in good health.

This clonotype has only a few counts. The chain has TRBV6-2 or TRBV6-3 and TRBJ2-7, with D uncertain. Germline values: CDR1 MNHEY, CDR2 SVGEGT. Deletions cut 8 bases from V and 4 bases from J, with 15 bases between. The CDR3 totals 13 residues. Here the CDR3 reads CASLPPSSYEQYF. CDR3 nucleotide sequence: TGTGCCAGCCTTCCCCCCAGTTCTTACGAGCAGTACTTC.

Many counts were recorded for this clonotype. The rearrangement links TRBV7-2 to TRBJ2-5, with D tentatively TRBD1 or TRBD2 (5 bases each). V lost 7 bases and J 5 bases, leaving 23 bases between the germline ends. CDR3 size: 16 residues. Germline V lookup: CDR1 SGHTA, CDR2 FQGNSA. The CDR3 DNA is TGTGCCAGCACCCTACCCTGGGGACGTTCACGGGAGACCCAGTACTTC. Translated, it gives CASTLPWGRSRETQYF.

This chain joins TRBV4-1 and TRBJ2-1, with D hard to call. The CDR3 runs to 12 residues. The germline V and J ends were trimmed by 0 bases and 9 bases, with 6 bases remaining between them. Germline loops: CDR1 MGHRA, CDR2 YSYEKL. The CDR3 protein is CASSQDLGEQFF. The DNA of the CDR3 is TGCGCCAGCAGCCAAGACTTGGGTGAGCAGTTCTTC.

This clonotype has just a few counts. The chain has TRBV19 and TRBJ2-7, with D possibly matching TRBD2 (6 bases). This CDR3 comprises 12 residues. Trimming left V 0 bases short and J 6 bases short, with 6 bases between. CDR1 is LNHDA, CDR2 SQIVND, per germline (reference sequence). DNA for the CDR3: TGTGCCAGTAGTATAGAGGAGGGCGAGCAGTACTTC. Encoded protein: CASSIEEGEQYF.

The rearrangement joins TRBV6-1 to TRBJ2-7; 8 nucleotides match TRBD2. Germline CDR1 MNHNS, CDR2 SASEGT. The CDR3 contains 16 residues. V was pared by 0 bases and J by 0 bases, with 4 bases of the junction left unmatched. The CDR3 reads CASSEALAGSSYEQYF. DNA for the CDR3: TGTGCCAGCAGTGAAGCCCTAGCGGGTTCCTCCTACGAGCAGTACTTC.

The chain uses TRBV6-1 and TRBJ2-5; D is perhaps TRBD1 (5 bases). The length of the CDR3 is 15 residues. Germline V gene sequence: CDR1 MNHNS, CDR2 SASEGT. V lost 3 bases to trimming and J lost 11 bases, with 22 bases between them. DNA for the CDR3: TGTGCCAGCAGTGAGGAGCCCAGGGTTGGTGAAGAGCAGTACTTC. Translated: CASSEEPRVGEEQYF.

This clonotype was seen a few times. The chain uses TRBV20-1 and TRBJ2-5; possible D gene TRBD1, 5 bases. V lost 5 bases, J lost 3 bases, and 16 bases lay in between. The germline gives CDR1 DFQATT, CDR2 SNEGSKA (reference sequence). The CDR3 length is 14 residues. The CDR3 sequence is CSASPHRSEETQYF. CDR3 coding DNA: TGCAGTGCTTCCCCCCACAGGAGTGAAGAGACCCAGTACTTC.

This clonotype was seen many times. The CDR3 here is CASSKRTGGDETQYF. DNA for the CDR3: TGCGCCAGCAGTAAGCGGACAGGGGGCGACGAGACCCAGTACTTC. The chain carries TRBV10-2 and TRBJ2-5; 11 positions match TRBD1. The J segment lost 5 bases and the V segment lost 5 bases, leaving 7 bases of the junction unmatched. CDR3 length equals 15 residues. Germline CDR1 and CDR2: WSHSY and SAAADI.

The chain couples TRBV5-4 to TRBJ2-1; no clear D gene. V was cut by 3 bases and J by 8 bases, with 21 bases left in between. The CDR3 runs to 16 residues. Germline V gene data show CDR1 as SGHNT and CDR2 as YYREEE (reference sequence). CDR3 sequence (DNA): TGTGCCAGCAGCTCTCTGGGTAGCCCCTCGTGGGATGAGCAGTTCTTC. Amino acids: CASSSLGSPSWDEQFF.

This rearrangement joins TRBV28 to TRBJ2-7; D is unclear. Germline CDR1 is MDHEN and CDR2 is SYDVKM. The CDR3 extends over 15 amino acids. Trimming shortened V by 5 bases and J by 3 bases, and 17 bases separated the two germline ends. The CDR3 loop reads CASSPSGPILYEQYF. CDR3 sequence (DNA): TGTGCCAGCAGTCCCTCCGGACCAATACTCTACGAGCAGTACTTC.

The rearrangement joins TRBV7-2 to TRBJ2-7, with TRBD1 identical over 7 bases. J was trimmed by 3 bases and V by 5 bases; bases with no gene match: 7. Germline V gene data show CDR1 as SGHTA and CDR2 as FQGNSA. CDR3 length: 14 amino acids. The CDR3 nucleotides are TGTGCCAGCAGCGGATCGCAGGGGGTCTACGAGCAGTACTTC. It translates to CASSGSQGVYEQYF.

CDR3: CASCSKAGGYTQYF. As DNA, the CDR3 is TGTGCCAGCTGTAGTAAGGCGGGAGGATATACGCAGTATTTT. The rearrangement links TRBV13 to TRBJ2-3, with 8 bases aligning to TRBD2. This CDR3 has 14 amino acids. V dropped 8 bases and J dropped 7; count of bases not matched to a gene: 11. CDR1 is PRHDT, CDR2 FYEKMQ, per germline (reference sequence).

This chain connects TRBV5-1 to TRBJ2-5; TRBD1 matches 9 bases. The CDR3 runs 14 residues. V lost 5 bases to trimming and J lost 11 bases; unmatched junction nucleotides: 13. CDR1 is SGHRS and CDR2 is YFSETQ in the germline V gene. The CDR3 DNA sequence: TGCGCCAGCAGGGGACAGGGTGGGATGGATGAGCAGTACTTC. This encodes CASRGQGGMDEQYF. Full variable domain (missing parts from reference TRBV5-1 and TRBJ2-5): KAGVTQTPRYLIKTRGQQVTLSCSPISGHRSVSWYQQTPGQGLQFLFEYFSETQRNKGNFPGRFSGRQFSNSRSEMNVSTLELGDSALYLCASRGQGGMDEQYFGPGTRLLVL.

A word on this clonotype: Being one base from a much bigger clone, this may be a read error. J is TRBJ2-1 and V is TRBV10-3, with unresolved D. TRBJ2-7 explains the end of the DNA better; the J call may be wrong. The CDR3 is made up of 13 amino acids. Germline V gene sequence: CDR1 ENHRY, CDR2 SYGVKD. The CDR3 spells CAISGFKVYEQYF. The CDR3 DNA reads TGTGCCATCAGTGGGTTTAAGGTCTACGAGCAGTACTTC.

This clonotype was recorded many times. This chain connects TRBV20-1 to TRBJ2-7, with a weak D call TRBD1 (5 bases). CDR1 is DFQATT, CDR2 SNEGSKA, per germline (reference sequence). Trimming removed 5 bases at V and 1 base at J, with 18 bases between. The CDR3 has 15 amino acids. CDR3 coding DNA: TGCAGTGCTTTTACGGGTCTGGGGCCATCCTACGAGCAGTACTTC. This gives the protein CSAFTGLGPSYEQYF.

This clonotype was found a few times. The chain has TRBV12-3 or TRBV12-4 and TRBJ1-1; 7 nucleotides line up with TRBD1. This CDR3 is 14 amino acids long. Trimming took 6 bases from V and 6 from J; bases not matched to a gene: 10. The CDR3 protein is CASRSGTAYAEAFF. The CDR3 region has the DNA TGTGCCAGCAGGTCCGGGACAGCGTACGCTGAAGCTTTCTTT.

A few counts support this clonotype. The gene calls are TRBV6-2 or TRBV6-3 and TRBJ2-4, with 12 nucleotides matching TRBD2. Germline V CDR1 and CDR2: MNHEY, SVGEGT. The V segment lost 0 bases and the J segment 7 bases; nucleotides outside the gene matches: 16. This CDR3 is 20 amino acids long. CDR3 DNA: TGTGCCAGCAGTTACTCCCCATCTAGCGGGAGGGCCGGATCCCCCAACATTCAGTACTTC. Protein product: CASSYSPSSGRAGSPNIQYF.

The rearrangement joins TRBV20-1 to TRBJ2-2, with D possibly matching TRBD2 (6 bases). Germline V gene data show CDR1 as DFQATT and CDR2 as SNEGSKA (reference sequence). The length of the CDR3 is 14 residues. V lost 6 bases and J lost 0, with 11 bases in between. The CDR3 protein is CSARDFSNTGELFF. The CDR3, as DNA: TGCAGTGCCCGGGACTTTTCGAACACCGGGGAGCTGTTTTTT.

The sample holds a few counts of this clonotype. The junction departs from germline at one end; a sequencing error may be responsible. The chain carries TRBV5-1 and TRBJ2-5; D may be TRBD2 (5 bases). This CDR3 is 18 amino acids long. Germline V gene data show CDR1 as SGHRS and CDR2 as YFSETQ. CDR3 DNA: TGCGCCAGCAGCTTGGGGGCGCACAGCGGACGATCCCAAGAGGCCCAGTACTTC. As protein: CASSLGAHSGRSQEAQYF.

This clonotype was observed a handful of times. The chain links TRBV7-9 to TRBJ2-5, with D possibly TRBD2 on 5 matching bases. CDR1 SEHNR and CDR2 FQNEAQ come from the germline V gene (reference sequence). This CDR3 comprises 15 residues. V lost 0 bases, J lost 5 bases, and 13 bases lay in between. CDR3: CASSLARTGGETQYF. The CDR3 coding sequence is TGTGCCAGCAGCTTAGCGCGGACTGGTGGGGAGACCCAGTACTTC.

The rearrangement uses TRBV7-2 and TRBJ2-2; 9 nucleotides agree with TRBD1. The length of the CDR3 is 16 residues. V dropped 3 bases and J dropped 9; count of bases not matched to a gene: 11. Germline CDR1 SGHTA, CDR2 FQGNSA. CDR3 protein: CASSFGQGTLTRELFF. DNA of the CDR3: TGTGCCAGCAGCTTCGGACAGGGGACACTCACGAGGGAGCTGTTTTTT.

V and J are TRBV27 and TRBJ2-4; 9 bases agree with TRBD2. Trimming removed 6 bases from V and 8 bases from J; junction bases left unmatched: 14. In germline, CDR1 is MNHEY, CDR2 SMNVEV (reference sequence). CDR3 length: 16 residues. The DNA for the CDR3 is TGTGCCAGCAGACCTGCGGGAGGGGGCGAGACGTACATTCAGTACTTC. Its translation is CASRPAGGGETYIQYF.

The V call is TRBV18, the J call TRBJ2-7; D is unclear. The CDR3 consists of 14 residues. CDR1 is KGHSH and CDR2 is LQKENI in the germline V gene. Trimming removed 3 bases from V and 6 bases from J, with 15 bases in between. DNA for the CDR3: TGTGCCAGCTCACCGGTCACCAATCGTGCCGAGCAGTACTTC. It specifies CASSPVTNRAEQYF.

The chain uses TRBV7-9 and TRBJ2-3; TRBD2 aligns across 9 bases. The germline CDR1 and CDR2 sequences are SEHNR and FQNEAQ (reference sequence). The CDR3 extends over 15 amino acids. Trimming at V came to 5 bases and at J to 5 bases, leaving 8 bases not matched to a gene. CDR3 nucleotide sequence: TGTGCCAGCAGCGCGATAGCGGGGGCGGAAGATACGCAGTATTTT. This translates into CASSAIAGAEDTQYF.

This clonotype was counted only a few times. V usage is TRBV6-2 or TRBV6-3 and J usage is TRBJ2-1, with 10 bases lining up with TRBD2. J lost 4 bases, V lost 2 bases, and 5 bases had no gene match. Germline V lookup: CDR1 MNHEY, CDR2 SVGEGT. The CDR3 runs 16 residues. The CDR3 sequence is CASSYAGSGGYNEQFF. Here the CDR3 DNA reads TGTGCCAGCAGTTACGCTGGTAGCGGGGGGTACAATGAGCAGTTCTTC.

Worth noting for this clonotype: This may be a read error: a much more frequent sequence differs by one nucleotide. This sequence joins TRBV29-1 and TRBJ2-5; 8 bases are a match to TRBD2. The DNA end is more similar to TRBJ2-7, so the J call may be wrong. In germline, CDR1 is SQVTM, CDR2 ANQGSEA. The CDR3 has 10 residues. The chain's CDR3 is CSAAGAEQYF. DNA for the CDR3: TGCAGCGCAGCGGGAGCCGAGCAGTACTTC.

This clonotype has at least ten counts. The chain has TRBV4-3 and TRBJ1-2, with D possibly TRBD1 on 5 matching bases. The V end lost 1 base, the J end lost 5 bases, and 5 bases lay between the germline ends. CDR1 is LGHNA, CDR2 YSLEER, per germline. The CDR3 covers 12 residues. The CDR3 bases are TGCGCCAGCAGCCAAGGACAGTATGGCTACACCTTC. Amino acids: CASSQGQYGYTF.

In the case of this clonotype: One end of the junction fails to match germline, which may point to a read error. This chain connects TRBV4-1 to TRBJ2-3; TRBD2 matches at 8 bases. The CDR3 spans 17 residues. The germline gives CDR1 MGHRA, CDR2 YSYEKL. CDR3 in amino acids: CASSQEFTSGYTDTRYF. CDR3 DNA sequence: TGCGCCAGCAGCCAAGAATTCACTAGCGGATACACAGATACGCGGTATTTT.

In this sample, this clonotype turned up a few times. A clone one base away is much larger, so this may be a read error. Written as DNA, the CDR3 is TGTGCCGGCAGTTTAACAGGGTCAAGGAATCAGCCCCAGCATTTT. As protein: CAGSLTGSRNQPQHF. V gene TRBV12-3 or TRBV12-4 combines with J gene TRBJ1-5; maybe TRBD1 (6 bases). This CDR3 is 15 amino acids long.

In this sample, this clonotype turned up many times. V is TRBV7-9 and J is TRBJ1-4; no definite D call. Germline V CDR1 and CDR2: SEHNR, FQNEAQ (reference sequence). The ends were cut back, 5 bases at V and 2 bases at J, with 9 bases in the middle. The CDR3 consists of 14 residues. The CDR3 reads CASSPDSTNEKLFF. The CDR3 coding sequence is TGTGCCAGCAGCCCGGATTCTACTAATGAAAAACTGTTTTTT.